The 10 T cell receptor beta chains given below trace back to one sample, sequenced in a study of CD8+ T cells in alopecia areata. As the sequencing template, cDNA was produced by extracting RNA and reverse transcribing it. Using immunoSEQ multiplex PCR, the repertoire was profiled, and TCRdb retains in-frame clones only, with some absent. In the table there are 200,000 to 250,000 clones, more than 50% of which are singletons. The specimen was CD8+ T cells sorted from blood. The source of these receptors is a human donor in good health.

The chain uses TRBV5-1 and TRBJ2-1; 7 nucleotides align to TRBD1. Germline values: CDR1 SGHRS, CDR2 YFSETQ. V was pared by 4 bases and J by 5 bases, with 9 bases of the junction left unmatched. The CDR3 sequence is 15 residues long. CDR3 sequence: CASSPRQGTHNEQFF. The CDR3 coding sequence is TGCGCCAGCAGCCCCCGACAGGGCACCCACAATGAGCAGTTCTTC.

This clone was seen just once. The chain employs TRBV4-1 and TRBJ2-3; 9 bases are a match to TRBD2. CDR1 is MGHRA and CDR2 is YSYEKL in the germline V gene. The junction had 5 bases not matched to a gene; V was cut back by 4 bases and J by 0 bases. This CDR3 has 16 residues. The CDR3 DNA sequence: TGCGCCAGCAGCCCAAGCGGGGGGCCTAGCACAGATACGCAGTATTTT. Translation gives CASSPSGGPSTDTQYF.

This chain's CDR3 is CASTEPGAGDTGELFF. DNA of the CDR3: TGTGCCAGCACCGAACCGGGGGCTGGGGACACCGGGGAGCTGTTTTTT. The chain carries TRBV9 and TRBJ2-2; D may be TRBD1 or TRBD2 (6 bases each). The CDR3 loop spans 16 amino acids. Germline values: CDR1 SGDLS, CDR2 YYNGEE. V lost 6 bases to trimming and J lost 3 bases, with 18 bases between them.

This chain joins TRBV7-2 and TRBJ2-5; D unclear. The germline V gene has CDR1 SGHTA and CDR2 FQGNSA. CDR3 size: 11 residues. V gave up 4 bases and J gave up 5 bases, with 5 bases separating them. In nucleotides, the CDR3 is TGTGCCAGCAGCTCCTCCGAGACCCAGTACTTC. Translated, it gives CASSSSETQYF.

This clone was detected only a few times. The gene calls are TRBV5-1 and TRBJ2-1, with D unresolved. Germline V gene sequence: CDR1 SGHRS, CDR2 YFSETQ. The CDR3 extends over 13 amino acids. Trimming pared 0 bases from V and 8 bases from J, leaving 9 bases between. CDR3 loop: CASSLALSDEQFF. The CDR3 DNA reads as TGCGCCAGCAGCTTGGCCCTGTCCGATGAGCAGTTCTTC.

The chain uses TRBV5-6 and TRBJ1-4, with 8 bases fitting TRBD1. The CDR3 spans 13 residues. From germline, CDR1 is SGHDT and CDR2 YYEEEE. V gave up 4 bases and J gave up 5 bases; unmatched junction bases: 1. The CDR3 coding sequence is TGTGCCAGCAGCCCAGGGGGCAATGAAAAACTGTTTTTT. Protein product: CASSPGGNEKLFF.

This clone has just one count. The CDR3 loop reads CSVDSPSRAPYGYTF. The CDR3 bases are TGCAGCGTTGATTCGCCAAGTAGGGCCCCCTATGGCTACACCTTC. The V gene is TRBV29-1, the J gene TRBJ1-2; the D is unclear. The CDR3 covers 15 residues. CDR1 is SQVTM, CDR2 ANQGSEA, per germline. Trimming removed 3 bases at V and 4 bases at J, with 18 bases between.

Relative to its sample, this clone is medium-sized. The CDR3 spells CAWRMGSGYEQYF. CDR3 nucleotide sequence: TGTGCCTGGAGAATGGGATCCGGCTACGAGCAGTACTTC. V usage is TRBV30 and J usage is TRBJ2-7; D gene ambiguous. In germline, CDR1 is GTSNPN, CDR2 SVGIG (reference sequence). The CDR3 has 13 amino acids. V lost 3 bases to trimming and J lost 3 bases, with 12 bases between them.

The V gene is TRBV29-1, the J gene TRBJ1-1, with D possibly matching TRBD1 (5 bases). The CDR3 consists of 13 residues. V shed 3 bases and J shed 1 base, with 9 bases lying between them. CDR1 and CDR2 from the germline V gene are SQVTM and ANQGSEA. The CDR3 sequence is CSVEGPKNTEAFF. For the CDR3, the DNA is TGCAGCGTTGAGGGACCAAAGAACACTGAAGCTTTCTTT.

The J gene is TRBJ2-5, the V gene TRBV7-6, with TRBD2 matching over 9 bases. Germline-derived CDR1 and CDR2 are SGHVS and FNYEAQ. This CDR3 has 14 residues. The V segment lost 5 bases and the J segment 7 bases; nucleotides outside the gene matches: 8. CDR3 loop: CASSTSGTSWTQYF. The CDR3, as DNA: TGTGCCAGCAGCACGTCCGGGACTAGCTGGACCCAGTACTTC.